This T cell receptor beta chain was identified during a study of shared clonotypes between healthy human individuals. Adult Caucasians living in Nashville, Tennessee made up all of the donors. Per the authors' pipeline: ImmunoSEQ output held junction-only sequences without quality scores, so filtering differed. The method was immunoSEQ multiplex PCR; TCRdb's version includes in-frame clones alone and lacks a portion of them. V and J calls and clone size come straight from that table; D and trimming were deduced from the DNA. There are almost 750,000 clones in the sample; around 70% occur only once, and approximately 2% lies in the top ten. The TCR originated in a woman aged 30 to 39 in good health. The sample taken for sequencing was memory CD4+ T cells sorted from blood. Subset specified: CD45RA-negative fraction.

The CDR3 loop is CASSSNTGLEETQYF. CDR3 nucleotide sequence: TGCGCCAGCAGCTCGAACACAGGGTTGGAAGAGACCCAGTACTTC. V gene TRBV5-1 combines with J gene TRBJ2-5; D possibly corresponds to TRBD1 (6 bases). This CDR3 contains 15 residues. Per the germline V gene, CDR1 is SGHRS and CDR2 is YFSETQ. The ends were cut back, 3 bases at V and 3 bases at J, with 15 bases in the middle.